This TCR beta chain was profiled in a study of regulatory T cells in long-lasting Graves disease. Across the whole study: Graves' patients, newly diagnosed, had taken antithyroid drugs under 3 months.

The CDR3 is 14 residues long. V shed 5 bases and J 4 bases; nucleotides not matched to a gene: 7. Researchers made TCR beta libraries by using iRepertoire HTBI primers and running Arm-PCR on CDR3 regions. TCRdb reprocessed the multiplex PCR reads with MiXCR, giving one entry per CDR3 protein. Among around 450,000 distinct CDR3 sequences listed, under 15% were seen once. This clonotype came up many times. Regarding time point: newly diagnosed GD, antithyroid drugs for less than 3 months. With RNA extracted from PBMCs as input, the TCR library was made. This same sample was also taken into another study, of T cells in Graves' hyperthyroidism and ophthalmopathy.

The sequence was collected from a woman aged 30 to 39 with Graves disease. The genes are TRBV12-3 or TRBV12-4 and TRBJ1-2; 7 nucleotides align to TRBD1. Sample: peripheral blood mononuclear cells (PBMCs), taken at new diagnosis, from a patient treated with antithyroid drugs. CDR3: CASSPHGTVYGYTF. The CDR3 nucleotides read TGTGCCAGCAGTCCGCATGGGACAGTCTATGGCTACACCTTC.